One and the same sample provided the 9 T cell receptor beta chains below, sequenced in a study of cytomegalovirus exposure and HLA in healthy donors. PCR used 60 Vbeta primers and 13 Jbeta primers. Profiled with immunoSEQ multiplex PCR; TCRdb holds only in-frame clones, not every one. The data hold 150,000 to 200,000 clones, with 70% to 75% observed a single time. The sequenced sample was PBMCs. The receptors were gathered from a man between 18 and 35 years old in good health and CMV-seropositive.

The chain is built from TRBV2 and TRBJ2-3; 14 bases are a match to TRBD2. The CDR3 is made up of 15 amino acids. Germline CDR1 SNHLY, CDR2 FYNNEI. V lost 8 bases, J lost 7 bases, and 8 bases stayed unmatched. The CDR3, as DNA: TGTGCCAGCTCCCCGACTAGCGGGGGGGCAAATACGCAGTATTTT. Encoded protein: CASSPTSGGANTQYF.

Only a few counts were recorded for this clone. CDR3 DNA: TGTGCCAGCAGTTCGACAGGGGGGGGCTACACCTTC. It specifies CASSSTGGGYTF. The chain carries TRBV27 and TRBJ1-2; 9 nucleotides match TRBD1. Germline V gives CDR1 MNHEY, CDR2 SMNVEV (reference sequence). CDR3 length equals 12 residues. Trimming took 4 bases from V and 8 from J; bases not matched to a gene: 2.

V is TRBV7-8 and J is TRBJ1-2; D ambiguous. This CDR3 has 14 amino acids. Germline values: CDR1 SGHVS, CDR2 FQNEAQ. V was pared by 5 bases and J by 0 bases, with 10 bases between. The CDR3 sequence: CASSRGYPNYGYTF. The CDR3 nucleotides read TGTGCCAGCAGCCGAGGATACCCTAACTATGGCTACACCTTC. The full variable domain, its missing parts supplied by reference TRBV7-8 and TRBJ1-2, is GAGVSQSPRYKVAKRGQDVALRCDPISGHVSLFWYQQALGQGPEFLTYFQNEAQLDKSGLPSDRFFAERPEGSVSTLKIQRTQQEDSAVYLCASSRGYPNYGYTFGSGTRLTVV.

J is TRBJ1-2 and V is TRBV10-2, with D hard to call. Deletions cut 2 bases from V and 4 bases from J, with 11 bases between. Germline lookup yields CDR1 WSHSY and CDR2 SAAADI. The CDR3 loop spans 14 amino acids. This chain's CDR3 is CASSERGALYGYTF. As DNA, the CDR3 is TGCGCCAGCAGTGAGCGTGGAGCCCTCTATGGCTACACCTTC.

This clone was detected a few times. The chain employs TRBV11-3 and TRBJ2-3, with 9 positions matching TRBD1. CDR1 and CDR2 from the germline V gene are SGHNT and YENEEA. V dropped 4 bases and J dropped 4; count of bases not matched to a gene: 3. This CDR3 region has 14 residues. This chain's CDR3 is CASSSRQGADTQYF. As DNA, the CDR3 is TGTGCCAGCAGCTCGCGACAGGGGGCAGATACGCAGTATTTT.

The chain joins TRBV28 to TRBJ2-1, with TRBD1 as a possible D gene (6 bases). Trimming removed 2 bases at V and 14 bases at J, with 16 bases between. Per germline, CDR1 MDHEN and CDR2 SYDVKM. The CDR3 runs 13 residues. CDR3 sequence reads: CASSLPGAAHEFF. DNA for the CDR3: TGTGCCAGCAGTTTACCAGGGGCGGCTCATGAGTTCTTC.

The chain recombines TRBV30 with TRBJ2-3; TRBD2 agrees at 11 bases. Germline V gives CDR1 GTSNPN, CDR2 SVGIG (reference sequence). This CDR3 is built from 16 residues. V was clipped by 2 bases and J by 6 bases; unmatched bases: 10. As DNA, the CDR3 is TGTGCCTGGAGTACCATACTAGCGGGAGCGGGGGATACGCAGTATTTT. The encoded protein is CAWSTILAGAGDTQYF.

V usage is TRBV18 and J usage is TRBJ2-7, with 11 nucleotides matching TRBD1. The CDR3 covers 13 residues. Trimming at V came to 5 bases and at J to 7 bases, leaving 4 bases not matched to a gene. CDR1 is KGHSH and CDR2 is LQKENI in the germline V gene. The CDR3 region is CASSTGQGVEQYV. In nucleotides, the CDR3 is TGTGCCAGCTCAACGGGACAGGGGGTTGAGCAGTACGTC.

The genes are TRBV5-6 and TRBJ2-1, with 9 bases lining up with TRBD2. V was pared by 2 bases and J by 10 bases, with 1 base of the junction left unmatched. Germline assignment: CDR1 SGHDT and CDR2 YYEEEE. This CDR3 is built from 12 residues. Here the CDR3 reads CASSFGLAEQFF. The CDR3 coding sequence is TGTGCCAGCAGCTTTGGACTAGCGGAGCAGTTCTTC.